Each of the 23 T cell receptor beta chains below was sequenced from the same sample in a study of OX40 agonist ivuxolimab in advanced cancers. Clones were sequenced by immunoSEQ multiplex PCR, and TCRdb holds only the in-frame ones, with some missing. The sample carries approximately 77,000 clones, about nine tenths recorded once. The sample in question was CD4+ or CD8+ T cells sorted from blood, obtained in a trial of the OX40 agonist ivuxolimab. Receptors were obtained from an adult with an advanced solid tumor such as melanoma, head and neck, liver or kidney cancer.

The chain combines TRBV5-1 with TRBJ2-5; 16 nucleotides align to TRBD2. Germline-derived CDR1 and CDR2 are SGHRS and YFSETQ. V shed 2 bases and J 5 bases; nucleotides not matched to a gene: 3. This CDR3 region has 16 residues. CDR3 DNA: TGCGCCAGCAGCTTCGGGACTAGCGGGGGGGCGGAGACCCAGTACTTC. As protein: CASSFGTSGGAETQYF.

The CDR3 region has the DNA TGTGCCAGCAGTCCGGACAGGGCTTATGGCTACACCTTC. This sequence encodes CASSPDRAYGYTF. The chain employs TRBV27 and TRBJ1-2, with 8 bases lining up with TRBD1. From germline, CDR1 is MNHEY and CDR2 SMNVEV (reference sequence). V trimming: 5 bases; J trimming: 5 bases; junction bases outside the gene matches: 4. The CDR3 totals 13 residues.

The CDR3 loop is CASSTGVNQPQHF. CDR3 bases: TGTGCCAGCAGCACAGGGGTCAATCAGCCCCAGCATTTT. The rearrangement links TRBV6-6 to TRBJ1-5; 7 bases map to TRBD1. This CDR3 comprises 13 residues. The junction had 2 bases not matched to a gene; V was cut back by 6 bases and J by 3 bases. Germline lookup yields CDR1 MNHNY and CDR2 SVGAGI (reference sequence).

A few counts support this clone. V gene TRBV5-1 combines with J gene TRBJ2-1; D is possibly TRBD2 (6 bases). The CDR3 sequence is 16 residues long. The V gene's germline CDR1 is SGHRS and CDR2 YFSETQ. Trimming removed 0 bases from V and 4 bases from J, with 14 bases in between. CDR3 in amino acids: CASSLGVFGGYNEQFF. In DNA form, the CDR3 reads TGCGCCAGCAGCTTGGGGGTGTTCGGGGGATACAATGAGCAGTTCTTC.

The V call is TRBV30, the J call TRBJ1-1; D possibly corresponds to TRBD1 (6 bases). The CDR3 runs to 13 residues. Germline V lookup: CDR1 GTSNPN, CDR2 SVGIG (reference sequence). V was shortened by 3 bases and J by 2 bases, with 10 bases between the two germline ends. CDR3 sequence: CAWRTGFNTEAFF. The DNA for the CDR3 is TGTGCCTGGAGGACAGGCTTTAACACTGAAGCTTTCTTT.

The chain couples TRBV12-5 to TRBJ1-1; D perhaps matches TRBD1 (5 bases). The germline V and J ends were trimmed by 5 bases and 3 bases, with 16 bases remaining between them. The germline CDR1 and CDR2 sequences are LGHNT and FRNRAP. The CDR3 contains 15 residues. The CDR3 coding sequence is TGTGCTAGTGGTACTGTAAGGGACGTCCACACTGAAGCTTTCTTT. Amino acids: CASGTVRDVHTEAFF.

Regarding this clone: Here the CDR3 omits its conserved ending phenylalanine or tryptophan, so a read error is the likely source. The DNA is omitted, as the CDR3 cannot be located on it reliably, and the CDR3 follows TCRdb's listing. V gene TRBV10-1 combines with J gene TRBJ2-7. The CDR3 spans 13 residues, counting both ends. CDR1 and CDR2 from the germline V gene are WNHNN and SYGVQD (reference sequence). CDR3 region: CASSGPWTAHLPI.

This clone was counted a few times. This chain links TRBV6-1 with TRBJ2-5; D remains unclear. The germline gives CDR1 MNHNS, CDR2 SASEGT. The CDR3 has 14 amino acids. The ends were cut back, 3 bases at V and 2 bases at J, with 10 bases in the middle. DNA for the CDR3: TGTGCCAGCAGTGACGGGTACCGACAAGAGACCCAGTACTTC. Translation: CASSDGYRQETQYF.

The V gene is TRBV5-6, the J gene TRBJ2-7, with 11 bases lining up with TRBD2. Germline CDR1 SGHDT, CDR2 YYEEEE. This CDR3 is 15 amino acids long. With V trimmed by 5 bases and J by 4 bases, 8 bases remained unmatched. In nucleotides, the CDR3 is TGTGCCAGCAGGCTAGCGGGGGGCTACGAGTACGAGCAGTACTTC. Amino acid sequence: CASRLAGGYEYEQYF.

In nucleotides, the CDR3 is TGCAGCGTTGCTAACGAGTACGAGCAGTACTTC. Encoded protein: CSVANEYEQYF. The J gene is TRBJ2-7, the V gene TRBV29-1, with no clear D. Germline values: CDR1 SQVTM, CDR2 ANQGSEA. This CDR3 is 11 amino acids long. Trimming cost V 4 bases and J 4 bases, with 8 bases left between them.

V and J are TRBV5-1 and TRBJ1-5; D uncertain. The CDR3 has 9 residues. V shed 7 bases and J shed 15 bases, with 11 bases lying between them. Germline CDR1 reads SGHRS; CDR2 reads YFSETQ. The CDR3 sequence is CASAGNRHF. The CDR3 DNA sequence: TGCGCCAGCGCGGGGAATCGGCATTTT.

The gene calls are TRBV5-6 and TRBJ2-7, with 9 bases identical to TRBD2. CDR3 length equals 15 residues. Germline V gene sequence: CDR1 SGHDT, CDR2 YYEEEE. Unmatched junction bases numbered 11, after V lost 5 bases and J lost 5 bases. In nucleotides, the CDR3 is TGTGCCAGCAGTGGGGCTAGCGGGATAAGCCACGAGCAGTACTTC. This encodes CASSGASGISHEQYF.

The gene calls are TRBV5-1 and TRBJ2-7; 10 positions agree with TRBD2. Germline-derived CDR1 and CDR2 are SGHRS and YFSETQ. This CDR3 is 16 amino acids long. V dropped 4 bases and J dropped 3; count of bases not matched to a gene: 10. CDR3 bases: TGCGCCAGCAGCCACACAGCGGGAGGGTTTAGCTACGAGCAGTACTTC. Encoded protein: CASSHTAGGFSYEQYF. Supplemented by reference TRBV5-1 and TRBJ2-7, the full variable domain reads KAGVTQTPRYLIKTRGQQVTLSCSPISGHRSVSWYQQTPGQGLQFLFEYFSETQRNKGNFPGRFSGRQFSNSRSEMNVSTLELGDSALYLCASSHTAGGFSYEQYFGPGTRLTVT.

The J gene is TRBJ2-1, the V gene TRBV5-1, with 10 bases lining up with TRBD2. In germline, CDR1 is SGHRS, CDR2 YFSETQ. V was clipped by 0 bases and J by 5 bases; unmatched bases: 8. The CDR3 length is 17 residues. CDR3 sequence reads: CASSLARTSGRHNEQFF. The CDR3, as DNA: TGCGCCAGCAGCTTGGCAAGGACTAGCGGTAGGCACAATGAGCAGTTCTTC.

The chain carries TRBV7-8 and TRBJ1-1; no clear D. CDR1 and CDR2 from the germline V gene are SGHVS and FQNEAQ. CDR3 size: 13 residues. Deletions cut 3 bases from V and 3 bases from J, with 8 bases between. In DNA form, the CDR3 reads TGTGCCAGCAGCTTGGGGTTTGACACTGAAGCTTTCTTT. Residues: CASSLGFDTEAFF.

This clone has a handful of counts. V is TRBV28 and J is TRBJ2-1, with TRBD2 matching 9 bases. Losses at the gene ends were 5 bases for V and 2 bases for J; bases not matched to a gene: 7. The CDR3 length is 16 residues. CDR1 is MDHEN and CDR2 is SYDVKM in the germline V gene. The DNA of the CDR3 is TGTGCCAGCAGTCCGGTGAGCGGGGGGACCTACAATGAGCAGTTCTTC. It encodes CASSPVSGGTYNEQFF.

Comment on this clone: Other DNA sequences in the same sample also yield this CDR3. The chain joins TRBV11-3 to TRBJ2-3; D is unresolved. V lost 1 base to trimming and J lost 0 bases, with 5 bases between them. This CDR3 has 14 amino acids. Germline assignment: CDR1 SGHNT and CDR2 YENEEA. This CDR3 is CASSLVASTDTQYF. The DNA of the CDR3 is TGTGCCAGCAGCTTAGTAGCTAGCACAGATACGCAGTATTTT.

V usage is TRBV23-1 and J usage is TRBJ1-5, with D uncertain. TRBV23-1 is placed among ORFs of uncertain function. The V gene lost 1 base and the J gene lost 1 base, with 8 bases spanning the gap. This CDR3 is 15 amino acids long. In nucleotides, the CDR3 is TGCGCCAGCAGTCAATTGGTGGGCAGCAATCAGCCCCAGCATTTT. Translation: CASSQLVGSNQPQHF.

Written as DNA, the CDR3 is TGTGCTAGTGGTTTCCTCGGGGAGCTGTTTTTT. It is translated as CASGFLGELFF. V is TRBV12-5 and J is TRBJ2-2, with D unclear. V was pared by 3 bases and J by 7 bases, with 3 bases between. Germline-derived CDR1 and CDR2 are LGHNT and FRNRAP. This CDR3 contains 11 residues.

The CDR3 DNA sequence: TGTGCCAGCAGCCCACGCTCGGGACAGGGGACAGATACGCAGTATTTT. Translating it yields CASSPRSGQGTDTQYF. This chain links TRBV9 with TRBJ2-3; TRBD1 agrees at 10 bases. Germline assignment: CDR1 SGDLS and CDR2 YYNGEE. V was pared by 4 bases and J by 3 bases, with 8 bases of the junction left unmatched. This CDR3 region has 16 residues.

The gene calls are TRBV5-6 and TRBJ1-4; D not certain. Germline lookup yields CDR1 SGHDT and CDR2 YYEEEE. V lost 5 bases and J 4 bases, leaving 15 bases between the germline ends. CDR3 length: 15 amino acids. The CDR3 sequence is CASSLGRTINEKLFF. DNA of the CDR3: TGTGCCAGCAGTCTGGGAAGGACCATTAATGAAAAACTGTTTTTT.

V is TRBV7-9 and J is TRBJ2-5; a possible D gene is TRBD2 (5 bases). The V gene's germline CDR1 is SEHNR and CDR2 FQNEAQ (reference sequence). The CDR3 covers 12 residues. Trimming took 5 bases from V and 4 from J, leaving 8 bases between them. The CDR3 spells CASSGLGETQYF. Written as DNA, the CDR3 is TGTGCCAGCAGCGGACTGGGAGAGACCCAGTACTTC.

The chain joins TRBV5-1 to TRBJ2-3, with D possibly TRBD2 on 5 matching bases. V was trimmed by 4 bases and J by 4 bases, leaving 10 bases between them. CDR1 is SGHRS, CDR2 YFSETQ, per germline. The CDR3 loop spans 13 amino acids. CDR3 in amino acids: CASSLGIADTQYF. The CDR3 DNA follows: TGCGCCAGCAGCCTCGGGATCGCAGATACGCAGTATTTT.